This TCR beta chain is from a study of blood T cell repertoires in COVID-19 (dated by TCRdb to the early 2020s). Regarding the research as a whole: Samples from collaborators originated in the United States, Italy and Spain and spanned both the acute and convalescent phases of COVID-19. Where available, HLA class I and class II types were obtained from metadata supplied by the sample provider rather than from assay-based typing. Subjects who had been exposed to COVID-19, were actively infected with it, or had recovered from it provided the deeply sampled blood TCRbeta repertoires that made up the dataset. The repertoires were released in a freely available public database intended as a resource for research on the immune response to SARS-CoV-2. The material from the prospective study consisted of cDNA or gDNA derived from T cells, B-cell-depleted T cells, or PBMCs. Samples came from the ongoing ImmuneRACE study (first 160 participants) plus 1,254 subjects from 6 global collaborators. Nearly every sample came with metadata listing a de-identified subject ID, COVID-19 status, age in years and sex. The research as a whole found: Clinical and demographic metadata were provided uncurated, with the amount varying by source and participant.

A second Seattle source provided samples from volunteer blood donors who had recovered from COVID-19. Whole blood was collected in K2EDTA tubes by collaborating institutions according to the institutions' own protocols. For TCRbeta analysis, collaborators shipped samples in one of three forms: frozen whole blood, isolated PBMCs, or DNA extracted from either of those sample types. A remark on this clone: Its antigen remains undetermined. No quality values exist for individual bases; no much larger clone is one base distant.

TCRbeta CDR3 regions were amplified from genomic DNA using the immunoSEQ Assay, a bias-controlled multiplex PCR. From the authors' description of their analysis: Within the assay, amplification of reference gene primers was used to estimate how many nucleated cells each sample contained. Sequence reads were collapsed and filtered to measure the absolute abundance of every unique TCRbeta CDR3 rearrangement. For each sample, productive Simpson clonality was calculated by taking the square root of Simpson's diversity index across productive rearrangements. Sourced from immuneACCESS, this table was stored by TCRdb with only in-frame sequences that have V and J called. A share of the clones is absent; for the studies checked, an unresolved V gene accounts for under half, and the remainder has no known explanation. The V and J calls and clone size were taken over from that table, and D and trimming were inferred from the DNA. The sample includes 200,000 to 250,000 clones, with about four fifths observed a single time. The ten largest clones add up to 3% of the sample.

Sequenced: peripheral blood. The TCR comes from a woman aged 25-40 years who had recovered from COVID-19.

The CDR3 protein: CASSPANYGYTF. The sequenced DNA is TGTGCCAGCAGCCCAGCTAACTATGGCTACACCTTC. Rearrangement joined TRBV9 to TRBJ1-2; a confident D gene designation cannot be given. V lost 4 bases and J lost 0 bases; the stretch between them is 4 bases long. The CDR3, cysteine through phenylalanine, is 12 amino acids long. The sequence is cut down to CDR3 DNA, 36 bases in frame from base 1. Looking up the germline V gene yields CDR1 SGDLS and CDR2 YYNGEE.